The T cell receptor (beta chain) described here comes from a study of cytomegalovirus exposure and HLA in healthy donors. Amplification used 60 Vbeta primers and 13 Jbeta primers. Sequenced by immunoSEQ multiplex PCR; TCRdb stores in-frame clones only, minus some. The table records approximately 100,000 clones, approximately 80% of them present only once. General study results and limits: One cluster of highly shared sequence variants probably arose as a sequencing artifact. Researchers reported in a later analysis that a missense DCLRE1C variant was tied to TCR beta V- and J-gene trimming.

Remarks on this clone: Its antigen is undetermined.

The CDR3 runs 15 residues. Trimming shortened V by 3 bases and J by 3 bases, and 12 bases separated the two germline ends. The germline V gene has CDR1 MGHDK and CDR2 SYGVNS. The V gene is TRBV25-1, the J gene TRBJ2-1; D is perhaps TRBD1 (6 bases). The TCR was taken from a middle-aged woman in good health and CMV-seropositive. The sample was PBMCs. Here the CDR3 reads CASSDPQGNYNEQFF. In DNA form, the CDR3 reads TGTGCCAGCAGTGACCCCCAGGGGAACTACAATGAGCAGTTCTTC. Filled out from reference TRBV25-1 and TRBJ2-1, the complete variable domain reads EADIYQTPRYLVIGTGKKITLECSQTMGHDKMYWYQQDPGMELHLIHYSYGVNSTEKGDLSSESTVSRIRTEHFPLTLESARPSHTSQYLCASSDPQGNYNEQFFGPGTRLTVL.